This T cell receptor (beta chain) stems from a study of CD4 T cells in relation to SARS-CoV-2 and coronaviruses. Study summary: PBMCs were cultured with antigen for 10 days before TCR beta sequencing. The negative reference was HIV-1 Nef peptide pool or peptide-free culture.

This clone was detected a few times. Its specificity is not known. General observations from the study: Crossreactivity was assessed only for spike protein, not other viral proteins.

The unexposed donors gave CD4+ T cells in 2011-2018, prior to COVID-19. Isolation of CD4+ T cells took place after approximately eleven days in culture. About 2 million PBMCs per well were cultured with approximately 9.2 IU/ml IL-2. Here immunoSEQ multiplex PCR was the method, and the copy in TCRdb shows in-frame clones only, minus some. The sample includes around 25,000 clones, over 60% of them seen just once. Specimen: CD4+ T cells from PBMCs, cultured in vitro. The TCR was taken from a human donor in good health.

In DNA, the CDR3 is TGTGCCAGTAGTAGATCCCTACAGGCCGGTGGGGATTCACCCCTCCACTTT. Its translation is CASSRSLQAGGDSPLHF. This rearrangement joins TRBV19 to TRBJ1-6, with D perhaps TRBD1 (5 bases). Germline lookup yields CDR1 LNHDA and CDR2 SQIVND (reference sequence). The V end was cut by 4 bases, the J end by 8 bases, with 21 bases between. CDR3 length: 17 amino acids. Full variable domain (missing parts from reference TRBV19 and TRBJ1-6): DGGITQSPKYLFRKEGQNVTLSCEQNLNHDAMYWYRQDPGQGLRLIYYSQIVNDFQKGDIAEGYSVSREKKESFPLTVTSAQKNPTAFYLCASSRSLQAGGDSPLHFGNGTRLTVT.